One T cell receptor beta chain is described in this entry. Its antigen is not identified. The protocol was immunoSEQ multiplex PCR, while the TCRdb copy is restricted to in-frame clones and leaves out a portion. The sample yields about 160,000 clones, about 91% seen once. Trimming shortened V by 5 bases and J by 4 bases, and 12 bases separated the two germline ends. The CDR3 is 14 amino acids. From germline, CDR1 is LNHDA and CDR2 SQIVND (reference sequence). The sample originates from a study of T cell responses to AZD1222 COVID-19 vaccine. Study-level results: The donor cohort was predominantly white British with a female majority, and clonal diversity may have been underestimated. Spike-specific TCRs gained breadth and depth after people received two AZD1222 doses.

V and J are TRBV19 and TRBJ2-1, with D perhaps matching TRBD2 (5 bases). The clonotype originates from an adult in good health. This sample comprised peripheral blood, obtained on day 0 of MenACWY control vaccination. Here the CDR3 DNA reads TGTGCCAGTAGTGCACGAGGGCGATACAATGAGCAGTTCTTC. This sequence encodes CASSARGRYNEQFF.